This T cell receptor (beta chain) was recovered during a study of graft-versus-host responses after intestinal transplantation. Study information: Anti-thymocyte globulin induction preceded roughly 3 years of tacrolimus and steroid maintenance in all recipients.

Method: immunoSEQ multiplex PCR; TCRdb's copy keeps in-frame clones and lacks some. Found here are nearly 45,000 clones, roughly nine tenths of them singletons; the top ten hold under 4.5%. With 4 bases removed from V and 4 bases from J, the gap between germline ends came to 8 bases. Germline V gene sequence: CDR1 SGHDT, CDR2 YYEEEE. The CDR3 length is 13 residues. The sequence derives from a human patient who received an intestinal transplant, so some T cells may come from the graft donor. The sample consisted of PBMCs, taken 524 days after transplant. The chain links TRBV5-6 to TRBJ1-4; D gene ambiguous. Written as DNA, the CDR3 is TGTGCCAGCAGCGCGGCCTATAATGAAAAACTGTTTTTT. This codes for CASSAAYNEKLFF.